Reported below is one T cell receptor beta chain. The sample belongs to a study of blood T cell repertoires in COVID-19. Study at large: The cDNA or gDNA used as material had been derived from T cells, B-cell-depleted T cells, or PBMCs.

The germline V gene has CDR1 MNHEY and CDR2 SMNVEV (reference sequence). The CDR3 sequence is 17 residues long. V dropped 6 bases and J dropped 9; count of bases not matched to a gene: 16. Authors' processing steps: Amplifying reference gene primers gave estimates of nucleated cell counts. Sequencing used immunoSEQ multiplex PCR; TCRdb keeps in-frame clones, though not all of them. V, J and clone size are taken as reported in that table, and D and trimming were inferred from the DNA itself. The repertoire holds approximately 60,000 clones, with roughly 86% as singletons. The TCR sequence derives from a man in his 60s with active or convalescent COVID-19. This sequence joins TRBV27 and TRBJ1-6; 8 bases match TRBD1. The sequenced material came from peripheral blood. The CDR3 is CASSPISPGGRSSPLHF. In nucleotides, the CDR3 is TGTGCCAGCAGCCCAATCTCGCCAGGGGGCAGAAGTTCACCCCTCCACTTT.